This record concerns one T cell receptor (beta chain) sequence. These data are taken from a study of blood T cell repertoires in COVID-19. Study-level information: Samples of COVID-19 (acute and convalescent) were obtained from the United States, Italy and Spain. The analysed material was cDNA or gDNA that came from T cells, B-cell-depleted T cells, or PBMCs.

Germline CDR1 SGHDT, CDR2 YYEEEE. Germline trimming cut 0 bases from V and 2 bases from J; bases unmatched to any gene: 8. CDR3 size: 16 residues. How the authors handled the data: Amplification from reference gene primers served as the basis for estimated nucleated cell counts. The protocol was immunoSEQ multiplex PCR, while the TCRdb copy is restricted to in-frame clones and leaves out a portion. The V and J calls and clone size were taken over from that table, and D and trimming were inferred from the DNA. This table has around 250,000 clones, around 87% appearing once. Sample: peripheral blood. The receptor was derived from a woman aged 70 to 79 with active or convalescent COVID-19. J is TRBJ2-7 and V is TRBV5-6, with 7 positions matching TRBD1. The CDR3 spells CASSLDRGGFAYEQYF. For the CDR3, the DNA is TGTGCCAGCAGCTTGGACAGGGGCGGATTCGCCTACGAGCAGTACTTC.